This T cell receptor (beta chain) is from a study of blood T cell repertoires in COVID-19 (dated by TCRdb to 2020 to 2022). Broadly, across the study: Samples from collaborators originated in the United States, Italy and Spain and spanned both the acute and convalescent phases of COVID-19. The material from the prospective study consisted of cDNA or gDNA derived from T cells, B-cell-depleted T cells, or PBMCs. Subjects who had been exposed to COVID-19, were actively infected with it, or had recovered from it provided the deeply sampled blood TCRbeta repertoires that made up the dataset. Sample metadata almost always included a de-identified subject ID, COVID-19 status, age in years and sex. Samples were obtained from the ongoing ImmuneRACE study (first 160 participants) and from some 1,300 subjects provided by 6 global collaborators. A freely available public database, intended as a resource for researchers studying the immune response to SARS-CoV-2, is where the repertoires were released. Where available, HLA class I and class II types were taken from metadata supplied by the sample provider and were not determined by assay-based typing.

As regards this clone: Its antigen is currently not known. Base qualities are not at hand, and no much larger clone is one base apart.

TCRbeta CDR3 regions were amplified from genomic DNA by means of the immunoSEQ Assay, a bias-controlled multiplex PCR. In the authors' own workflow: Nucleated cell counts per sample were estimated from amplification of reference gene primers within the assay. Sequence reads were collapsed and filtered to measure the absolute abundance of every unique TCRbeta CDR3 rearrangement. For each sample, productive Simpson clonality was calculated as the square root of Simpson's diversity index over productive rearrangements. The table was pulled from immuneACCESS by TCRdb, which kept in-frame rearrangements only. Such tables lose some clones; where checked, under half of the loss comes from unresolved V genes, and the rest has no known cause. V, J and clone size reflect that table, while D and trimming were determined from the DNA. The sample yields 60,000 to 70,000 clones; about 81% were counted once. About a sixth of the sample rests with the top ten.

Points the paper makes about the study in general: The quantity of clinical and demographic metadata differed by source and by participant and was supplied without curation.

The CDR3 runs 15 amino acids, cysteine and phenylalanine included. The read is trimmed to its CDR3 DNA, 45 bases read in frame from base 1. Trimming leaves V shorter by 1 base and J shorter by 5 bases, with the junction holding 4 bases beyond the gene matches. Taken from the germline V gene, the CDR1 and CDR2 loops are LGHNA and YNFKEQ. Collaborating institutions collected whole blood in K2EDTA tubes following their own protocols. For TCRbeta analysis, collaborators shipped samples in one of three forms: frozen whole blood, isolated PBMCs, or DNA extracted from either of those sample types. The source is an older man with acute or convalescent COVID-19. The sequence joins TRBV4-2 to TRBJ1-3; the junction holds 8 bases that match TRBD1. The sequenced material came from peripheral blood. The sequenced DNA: TGTGCCAGCAGCCAAGGGACAGGGAATAGAAACACCATATATTTT. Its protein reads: CASSQGTGNRNTIYF.